This TCR beta chain was captured in a study of cytomegalovirus exposure and HLA in healthy donors. Study as a whole: The 120 or so validation repertoires, a later analysis reported, used the same platform as the roughly 710 first-cohort repertoires. Study results and limitations: Investigators reported 150 to 200 TCR beta chains as tied to cytomegalovirus. Rarity marked most TCR sequences, yet some public TCRs occurred in many donors.

On this clone itself: Its matching antigen is unknown.

This table comes from immunoSEQ multiplex PCR, and its TCRdb copy is limited to in-frame clones, with some not included. Of 35,000 to 50,000 clones in the sample, roughly 93% were seen once. CDR1 is LNHDA and CDR2 is SQIVND in the germline V gene (reference sequence). The CDR3 length is 16 residues. Unmatched junction bases numbered 16, after V lost 8 bases and J lost 4 bases. Separate from the roughly 700-subject first cohort, the approximately 120-subject validation cohort was the one that the donors belonged to. The sequenced material came from PBMCs. This sequence joins TRBV19 and TRBJ1-2; TRBD1 agrees at 7 bases. This TCR was sampled from a woman aged 18 to 35 in good health and CMV-seronegative. In nucleotides, the CDR3 is TGTGCCAGTCACGCGAGTCAGGGGGAAAAGAGCTATGGCTACACCTTC. This sequence encodes CASHASQGEKSYGYTF.